Included here is one T cell receptor (beta chain) sequence, with context. This clone has just a few counts. What antigen it recognizes has not been identified. Per-nucleotide qualities are absent, and no much larger clonotype sits a single base away. Other DNA sequences within the sample encode an identical CDR3. The sample originates from a study of vaccination effects on CD4 cells after COVID-19 (dated by TCRdb to between 2021 and 2024). At the level of the whole study: In the ViraFEST assay, PBMC were stimulated with viral peptide pools, and antigen-specific CD4+ T cell clonotypes were then identified by expansion using TCR sequencing. Each participant got two doses of an mRNA SARS-CoV-2 vaccine, either BNT162b2 or mRNA-1273. A total of 10 COVID-19 convalescent patients and a handful of SARS-CoV-2-naive healthy vaccine recipients were included in the full study. Cultures from other donors in the study were sequenced using the Oncomine TCR Beta short-read assay on an Illumina iSeq 100. In both COVID-19 convalescent patients and infection-naive vaccine recipients, the study compared SARS-CoV-2 spike-specific CD4+ TCR repertoires from before mRNA vaccination with those from after it. Each well held 1.5 million to 2.5 million PBMC cultured in IMDM containing approximately 5% human AB serum, 8.5 to 10 IU/ml IL-2 and gentamicin, along with around 9.4 ug/ml peptides.

The paper's findings and limits, for the study overall: Only a small number of convalescent patients were included, and no early post-infection timepoints were available, which limited the study. Both infection-induced and vaccine-induced clones contracted markedly at late post-vaccination timepoints, which is consistent with waning T cell responses. Among healthy vaccine recipients, nearly all vaccine-induced clones were SARS-CoV-2 mono-reactive, and just 1 of 255 was cross-reactive with common cold coronaviruses.

Spanning cysteine to phenylalanine, the CDR3 consists of 12 amino acids. Solely the CDR3 DNA is kept, with 36 bases framed from the first base. CDR1 and CDR2 are read off the germline V gene as SGHRS and YFSETQ. V loses 0 bases, J loses 2 bases, and the germline ends lie 2 bases apart. Library generation was performed with the immunoSEQ multiplex PCR assay. DNA from the cultured and isolated CD4+ T cells underwent TCR beta CDR3 sequencing. On the authors' methods: The analysis removed non-productive TCR sequences, trimmed reads to the CDR3 region, and retained only CDR3s that were 7 or more amino acids long. Antigen-specific clonotypes were identified using the MANAFEST web app by comparison of expansion in peptide wells against reference cultures. To count as positive, a clone had to show expansion at FDR<0.05 compared with the reference and with all other wells, an odds ratio above 5, and a frequency above 0.1% in two replicate wells. A clonotype was called cross-reactive if it was significantly expanded both in SARS-CoV-2 spike wells and in at least one common cold coronavirus spike condition. Levenshtein distance calculated with the stringdist R package was used to assess CDR3 similarity, and unrooted trees were constructed with ape in R 3.6.1. TCRdb carries this immuneACCESS record with in-frame sequences only. Its versions omit some clonotypes, under half of them owing to an unresolved V gene in the studies checked, with the rest unexplained. V and J calls plus clone size are reproduced from that table; the DNA served to infer D and trimming. In all, the sample holds 40,000 or so clones, and about four fifths of those were seen once. The ten largest clones take up over 2.5% of the sample.

After around ten days of culture, CD4+ T cells were isolated with the EasySep CD4+ T cell isolation kit. Healthy vaccine recipients had no prior SARS-CoV-2 infection, confirmed by negative nucleocapsid antibodies before and after vaccination. On days 3 and 7, half of the culture medium was replaced with fresh IL-2-containing medium. Unless noted otherwise, every peptide stimulation condition was cultured in triplicate wells. PBMC were separated from whole blood using Ficoll-Paque Plus gradient centrifugation and were then either cryopreserved at -140C or used fresh. Genomic DNA was extracted from cultured CD4+ T cells with the QIAamp micro DNA kit.

The rearranged chain carries TRBV5-1 and TRBJ2-5, with the D gene call left open. The sequence was collected from a human donor who received a COVID-19 vaccine. This sample comprised CD4+ T cells from PBMCs cultured without peptide, obtained before COVID-19 vaccination. The nucleotides are TGCGCCAGCAGCTTGGGGCAAGAGACCCAGTACTTC. Protein translation: CASSLGQETQYF. With the rest looked up from the reference TRBV5-1 and TRBJ2-5 genes rather than sequenced, the full variable domain is KAGVTQTPRYLIKTRGQQVTLSCSPISGHRSVSWYQQTPGQGLQFLFEYFSETQRNKGNFPGRFSGRQFSNSRSEMNVSTLELGDSALYLCASSLGQETQYFGPGTRLLVL.